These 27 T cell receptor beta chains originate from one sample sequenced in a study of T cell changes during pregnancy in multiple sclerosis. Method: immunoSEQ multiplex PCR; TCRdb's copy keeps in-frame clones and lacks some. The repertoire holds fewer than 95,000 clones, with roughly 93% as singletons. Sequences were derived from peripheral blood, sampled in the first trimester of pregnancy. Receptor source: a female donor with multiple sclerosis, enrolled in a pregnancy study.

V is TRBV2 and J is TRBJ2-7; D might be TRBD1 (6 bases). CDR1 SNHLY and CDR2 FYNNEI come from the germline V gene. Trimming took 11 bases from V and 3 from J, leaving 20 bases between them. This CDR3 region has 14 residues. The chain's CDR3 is CAHRVGQGFYEQYF. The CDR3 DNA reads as TGTGCCCACCGGGTCGGGCAGGGGTTCTACGAGCAGTACTTC.

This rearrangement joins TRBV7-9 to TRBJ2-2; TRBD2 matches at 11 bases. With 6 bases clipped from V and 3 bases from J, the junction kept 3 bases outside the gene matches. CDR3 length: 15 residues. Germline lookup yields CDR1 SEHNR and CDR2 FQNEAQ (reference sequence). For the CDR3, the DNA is TGTGCCAGCAGTTCTAGCGGGGGGTACACCGGGGAGCTGTTTTTT. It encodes CASSSSGGYTGELFF.

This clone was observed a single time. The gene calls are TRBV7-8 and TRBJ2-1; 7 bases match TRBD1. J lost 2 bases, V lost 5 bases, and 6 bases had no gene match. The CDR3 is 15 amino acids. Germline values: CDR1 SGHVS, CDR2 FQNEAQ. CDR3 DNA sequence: TGTGCCAGCAGCACCCGACAGGGAGCCTACAATGAGCAGTTCTTC. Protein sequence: CASSTRQGAYNEQFF.

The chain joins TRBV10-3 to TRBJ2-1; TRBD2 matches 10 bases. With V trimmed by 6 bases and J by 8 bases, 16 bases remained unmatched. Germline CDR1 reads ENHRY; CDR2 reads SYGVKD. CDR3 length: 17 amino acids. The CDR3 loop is CAIRGALERGGRDEQFF. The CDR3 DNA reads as TGTGCCATCAGGGGTGCCCTCGAGCGGGGGGGCCGCGATGAGCAGTTCTTC.

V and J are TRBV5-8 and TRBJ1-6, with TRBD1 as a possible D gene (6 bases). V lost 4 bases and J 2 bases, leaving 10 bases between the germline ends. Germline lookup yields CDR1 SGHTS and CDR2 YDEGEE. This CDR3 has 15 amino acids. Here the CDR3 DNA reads TGTGCCAGCAGCCAGGGGCCAACCTATAATTCACCCCTCCACTTT. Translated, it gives CASSQGPTYNSPLHF.

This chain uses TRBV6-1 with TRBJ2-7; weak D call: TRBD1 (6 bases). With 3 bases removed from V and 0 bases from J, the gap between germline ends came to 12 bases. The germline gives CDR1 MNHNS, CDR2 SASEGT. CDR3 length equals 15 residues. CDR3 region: CASSDPPTGSYEQYF. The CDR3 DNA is TGTGCCAGCAGTGACCCCCCGACAGGCTCCTACGAGCAGTACTTC.

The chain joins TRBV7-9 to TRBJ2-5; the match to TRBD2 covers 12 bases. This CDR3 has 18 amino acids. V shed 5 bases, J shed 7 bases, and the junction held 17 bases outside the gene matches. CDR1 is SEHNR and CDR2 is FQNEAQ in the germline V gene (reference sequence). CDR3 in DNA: TGTGCCAGCAGCCCCTCCTCGACTAGCGGGGGCATCGGGGTGACCCAGTACTTC. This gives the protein CASSPSSTSGGIGVTQYF. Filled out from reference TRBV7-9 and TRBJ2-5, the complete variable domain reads DTGVSQNPRHKITKRGQNVTFRCDPISEHNRLYWYRQTLGQGPEFLTYFQNEAQLEKSRLLSDRFSAERPKGSFSTLEIQRTEQGDSAMYLCASSPSSTSGGIGVTQYFGPGTRLLVL.

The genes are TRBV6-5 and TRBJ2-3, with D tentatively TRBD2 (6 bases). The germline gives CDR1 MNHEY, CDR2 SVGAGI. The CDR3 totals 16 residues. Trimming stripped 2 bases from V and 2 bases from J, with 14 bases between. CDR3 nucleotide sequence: TGTGCCAGCAGTTACGGCCTAGCGAGACACACAGATACGCAGTATTTT. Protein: CASSYGLARHTDTQYF.

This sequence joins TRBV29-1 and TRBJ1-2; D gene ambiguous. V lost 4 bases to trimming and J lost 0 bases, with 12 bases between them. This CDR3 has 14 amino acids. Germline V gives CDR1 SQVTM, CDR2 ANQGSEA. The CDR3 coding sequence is TGCAGCGTTGCGGTTACGATTTCTAACTATGGCTACACCTTC. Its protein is CSVAVTISNYGYTF.

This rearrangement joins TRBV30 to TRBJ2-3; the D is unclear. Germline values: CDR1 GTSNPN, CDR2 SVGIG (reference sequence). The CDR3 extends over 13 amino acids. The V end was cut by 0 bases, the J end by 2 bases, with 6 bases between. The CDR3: CAWSVSVTDTQYF. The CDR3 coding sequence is TGTGCCTGGAGTGTATCAGTCACAGATACGCAGTATTTT.

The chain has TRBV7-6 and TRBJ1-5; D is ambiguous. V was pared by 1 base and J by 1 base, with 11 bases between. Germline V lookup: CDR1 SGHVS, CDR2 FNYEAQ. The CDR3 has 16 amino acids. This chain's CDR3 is CASSLVAGFSNQPQHF. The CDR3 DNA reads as TGTGCCAGCAGCTTAGTCGCGGGGTTCAGCAATCAGCCCCAGCATTTT.

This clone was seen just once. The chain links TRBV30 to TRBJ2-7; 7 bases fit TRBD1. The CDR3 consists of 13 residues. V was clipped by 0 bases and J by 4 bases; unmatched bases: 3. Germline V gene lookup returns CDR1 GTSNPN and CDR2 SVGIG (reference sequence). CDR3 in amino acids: CAWSVRQGYEQYF. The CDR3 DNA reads TGTGCCTGGAGTGTCAGACAGGGATACGAGCAGTACTTC.

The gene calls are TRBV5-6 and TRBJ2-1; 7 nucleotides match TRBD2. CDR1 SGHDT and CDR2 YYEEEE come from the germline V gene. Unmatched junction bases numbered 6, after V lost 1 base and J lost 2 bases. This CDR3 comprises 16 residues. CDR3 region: CASSLNRLATYNEQFF. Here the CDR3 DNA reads TGTGCCAGCAGCTTGAATCGACTAGCCACCTACAATGAGCAGTTCTTC.

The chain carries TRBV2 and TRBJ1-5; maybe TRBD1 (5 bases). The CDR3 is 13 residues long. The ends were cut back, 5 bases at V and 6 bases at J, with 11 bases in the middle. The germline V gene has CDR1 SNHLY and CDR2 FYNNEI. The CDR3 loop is CASSRGNGQPQHF. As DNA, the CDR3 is TGTGCCAGCAGTAGGGGTAATGGTCAGCCCCAGCATTTT.

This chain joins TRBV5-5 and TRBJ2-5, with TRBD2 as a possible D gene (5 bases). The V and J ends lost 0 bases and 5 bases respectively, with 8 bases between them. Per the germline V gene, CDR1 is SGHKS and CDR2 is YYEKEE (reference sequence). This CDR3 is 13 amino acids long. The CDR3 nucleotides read TGTGCCAGCAGCTTGGCTAGCCTCGAGACCCAGTACTTC. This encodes CASSLASLETQYF.

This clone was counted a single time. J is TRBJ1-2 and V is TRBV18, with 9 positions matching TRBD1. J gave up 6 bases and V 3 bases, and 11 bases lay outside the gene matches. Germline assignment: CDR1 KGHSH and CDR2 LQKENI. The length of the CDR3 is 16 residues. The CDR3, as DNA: TGTGCCAGCTCACCTCCGCTTCCGGGACAGGGAGATGGCTACACCTTC. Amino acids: CASSPPLPGQGDGYTF.

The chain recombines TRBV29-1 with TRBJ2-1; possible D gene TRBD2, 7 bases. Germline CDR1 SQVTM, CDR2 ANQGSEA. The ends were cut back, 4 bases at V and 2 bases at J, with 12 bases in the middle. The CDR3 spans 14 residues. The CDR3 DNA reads TGCAGCGTTGTCGCGGGGGACACCTACAATGAGCAGTTCTTC. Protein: CSVVAGDTYNEQFF.

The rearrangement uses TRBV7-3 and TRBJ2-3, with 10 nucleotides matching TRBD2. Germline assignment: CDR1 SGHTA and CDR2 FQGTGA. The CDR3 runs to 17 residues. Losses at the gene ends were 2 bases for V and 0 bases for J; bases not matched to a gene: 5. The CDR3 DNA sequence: TGTGCCAGCAGCTTAGGACTAGCGGAAGGGAGCACAGATACGCAGTATTTT. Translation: CASSLGLAEGSTDTQYF.

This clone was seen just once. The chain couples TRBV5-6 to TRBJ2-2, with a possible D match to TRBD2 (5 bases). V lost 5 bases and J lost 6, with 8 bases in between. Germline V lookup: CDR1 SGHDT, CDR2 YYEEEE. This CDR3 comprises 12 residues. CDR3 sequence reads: CASSPGAGELFF. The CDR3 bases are TGTGCCAGCAGTCCCGGGGCCGGGGAGCTGTTTTTT.

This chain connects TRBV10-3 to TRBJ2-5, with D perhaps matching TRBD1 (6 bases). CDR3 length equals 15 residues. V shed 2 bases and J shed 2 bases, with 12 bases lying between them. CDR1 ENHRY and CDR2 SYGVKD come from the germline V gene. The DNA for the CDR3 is TGTGCCATCAGTGAGAAGCAGGGGACGCAAGAGACCCAGTACTTC. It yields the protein CAISEKQGTQETQYF.

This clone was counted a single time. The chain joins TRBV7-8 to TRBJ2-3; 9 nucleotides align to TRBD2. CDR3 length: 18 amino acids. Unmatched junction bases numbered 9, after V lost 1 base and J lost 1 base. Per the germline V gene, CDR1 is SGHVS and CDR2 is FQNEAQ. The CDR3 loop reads CASSLGRGGRRGTDTQYF. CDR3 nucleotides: TGTGCCAGCAGCTTAGGGCGGGGGGGCCGTCGGGGCACAGATACGCAGTATTTT.

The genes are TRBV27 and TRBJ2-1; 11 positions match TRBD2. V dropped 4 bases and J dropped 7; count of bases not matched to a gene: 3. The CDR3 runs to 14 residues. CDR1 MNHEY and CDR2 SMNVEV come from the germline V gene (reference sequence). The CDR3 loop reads CASSSRLAGNEQFF. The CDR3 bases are TGTGCCAGCAGTTCTAGACTAGCGGGGAATGAGCAGTTCTTC.

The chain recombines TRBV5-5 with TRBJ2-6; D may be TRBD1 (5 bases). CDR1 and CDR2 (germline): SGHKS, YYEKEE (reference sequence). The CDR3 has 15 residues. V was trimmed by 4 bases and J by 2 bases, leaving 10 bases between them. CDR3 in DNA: TGTGCCAGCAGCAAGACAGCACCTGGGGCCAACGTCCTGACTTTC. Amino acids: CASSKTAPGANVLTF.

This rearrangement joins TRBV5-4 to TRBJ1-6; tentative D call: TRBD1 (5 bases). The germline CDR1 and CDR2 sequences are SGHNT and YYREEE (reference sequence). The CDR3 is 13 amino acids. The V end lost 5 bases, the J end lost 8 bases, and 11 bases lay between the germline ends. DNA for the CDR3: TGTGCCAGCAGTTACGACAGAGATTCACCCCTCCACTTT. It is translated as CASSYDRDSPLHF.

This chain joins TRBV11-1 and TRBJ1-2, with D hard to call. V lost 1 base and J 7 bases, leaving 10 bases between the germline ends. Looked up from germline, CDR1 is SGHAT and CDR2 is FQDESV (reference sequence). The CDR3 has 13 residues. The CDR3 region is CASSLEQVRGYTF. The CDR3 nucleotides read TGTGCCAGCAGCTTAGAACAAGTACGTGGCTACACCTTC.

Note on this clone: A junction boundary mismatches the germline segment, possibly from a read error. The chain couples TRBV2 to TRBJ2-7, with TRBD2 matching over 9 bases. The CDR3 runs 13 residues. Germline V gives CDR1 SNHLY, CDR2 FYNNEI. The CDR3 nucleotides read TGTGCCAGCAGAGCCGGGACTAGCCTTCCTCAGGACTTC. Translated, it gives CASRAGTSLPQDF.

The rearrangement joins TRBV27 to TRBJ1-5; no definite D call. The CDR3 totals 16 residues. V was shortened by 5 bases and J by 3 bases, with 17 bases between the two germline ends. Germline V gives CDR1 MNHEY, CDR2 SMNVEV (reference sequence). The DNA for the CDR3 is TGTGCCAGCAGTCCCCTAAATTTGTTGAACAATCAGCCCCAGCATTTT. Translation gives CASSPLNLLNNQPQHF.